A single T cell receptor (beta chain) is shown here with its context. What it recognizes is unknown. The assay that was used to sequence DNA from cultured CD4+ T cells was the Oncomine TCR Beta short-read assay. MiXCR, run by TCRdb on the PCR reads, gives a single entry per CDR3 protein. The table has 8,500 to 11,000 distinct CDR3 sequences, under 75% seen once. The sample belongs to a study of vaccination and CD4 T cells after COVID-19. Study-wide background: Every participant had a vaccine, which was either BNT162b2 or mRNA-1273, given in two doses.

CDR3 length: 15 residues. J lost 1 base, V lost 0 bases, and 6 bases had no gene match. Germline V CDR1 and CDR2: DFQATT, SNEGSKA (reference sequence). This sample's treatment: roughly ten-day PBMC culture with coronavirus spike peptide pools or control peptides (ViraFEST assay). Once peptide pools had expanded antigen-specific T cells, ViraFEST sequenced TCRs. Peptide pools at roughly 11 ug/ml, together with 10 IU/ml IL-2, were added to cultures of some 1.9 million PBMCs per well. The sequenced sample consisted of CD4+ T cells from blood, cultured in vitro. The V and J genes are TRBV20-1 and TRBJ2-7; 7 bases are a match to TRBD1. The sequence was obtained from a human donor who had recovered from COVID-19. The CDR3, as DNA: TGCAGTGCTAGAGATGACAGGGTAGTTTCCTACGAGCAGTACTTC. Amino acid sequence: CSARDDRVVSYEQYF.